The next 21 T cell receptor beta chains were all read from a single sample in a study of T-cell reconstitution after alpha-beta-depleted transplantation in children. During its preparation, the TCRbeta library received unique molecular identifiers. One entry per CDR3 protein, called by TCRdb with MiXCR from the PCR reads. The table has about 580,000 distinct CDR3 sequences, approximately 22% seen once. The material was PBMCs, mostly from graft donor cells, obtained 360 days after TCRalphabeta/CD19-depleted stem cell transplant. Source of these receptors: a boy under three years old who had a stem cell transplant for acute myeloid leukemia, so the T cells may come from the graft donor.

This clonotype appeared many times. The chain couples TRBV24-1 to TRBJ2-1; 11 nucleotides match TRBD2. The V gene's germline CDR1 is KGHDR and CDR2 SFDVKD. V was pared by 1 base and J by 2 bases, with 6 bases of the junction left unmatched. The CDR3 sequence is 18 residues long. The CDR3 is CATSDFHSSGGTYNEQFF. CDR3 in DNA: TGTGCCACCAGTGATTTCCACTCTAGCGGGGGGACCTACAATGAGCAGTTCTTC.

This clonotype has only a few counts. The chain recombines TRBV15 with TRBJ2-3, with D tentatively TRBD1 or TRBD2 (5 bases each). CDR1 and CDR2 from the germline V gene are LNHNV and YYDKDF (reference sequence). Between the trimmed V and J ends, which lost 0 bases and 0 bases, there was a span of 10 bases. The CDR3 totals 16 residues. The CDR3 nucleotides are TGTGCCACCAGCAGAGAGAGGGGTTTCAGCACAGATACGCAGTATTTT. Translated, it gives CATSRERGFSTDTQYF.

The chain couples TRBV11-2 to TRBJ2-2; D perhaps matches TRBD2 (5 bases). V lost 3 bases to trimming and J lost 0 bases, with 8 bases between them. This CDR3 is 15 amino acids long. The germline V gene encodes CDR1 SGHAT and CDR2 FQNNGV. CDR3 loop: CASSFSETNTGELFF. The CDR3 DNA reads as TGTGCCAGCAGCTTTAGCGAGACGAACACCGGGGAGCTGTTTTTT.

The rearrangement uses TRBV20-1 and TRBJ2-2, with TRBD1 matching 7 bases. Germline V gives CDR1 DFQATT, CDR2 SNEGSKA (reference sequence). The CDR3 sequence is 13 residues long. The V and J ends lost 5 bases and 6 bases, in that order; junction bases with no gene match: 6. CDR3 protein: CSASDRAAGELFF. The CDR3 bases are TGCAGTGCTTCCGACAGGGCGGCCGGGGAGCTGTTTTTT.

This clonotype has more than one count but fewer than ten. The chain is built from TRBV20-1 and TRBJ2-7; D is perhaps TRBD1 or TRBD2 (8 bases each). The V gene lost 6 bases and the J gene lost 3 bases, with 21 bases spanning the gap. The germline CDR1 and CDR2 sequences are DFQATT and SNEGSKA (reference sequence). This CDR3 spans 15 amino acids. The CDR3 sequence: CSARDRRTSLYEQYF. The CDR3 region has the DNA TGCAGTGCCAGGGACAGGAGGACTAGCCTCTACGAGCAGTACTTC.

This clonotype was detected only a few times. The chain is built from TRBV7-9 and TRBJ2-7; D is unclear. With 3 bases removed from V and 3 bases from J, the gap between germline ends came to 6 bases. Germline CDR1 and CDR2: SEHNR and FQNEAQ (reference sequence). This CDR3 spans 12 amino acids. The CDR3 loop is CASSFNSYEQYF. CDR3 in DNA: TGTGCCAGCAGCTTCAACAGCTACGAGCAGTACTTC.

The chain is built from TRBV29-1 and TRBJ2-2, with D unclear. The germline V and J ends were trimmed by 4 bases and 4 bases, with 10 bases remaining between them. Germline-derived CDR1 and CDR2 are SQVTM and ANQGSEA. The CDR3 runs 13 residues. The chain's CDR3 is CSVGGGSTGELFF. CDR3 sequence (DNA): TGCAGCGTTGGTGGCGGATCCACCGGGGAGCTGTTTTTT.

This clonotype appeared a few times. CDR3 DNA: TGCGCCAGCAGCCCTCCAGAACGGGACAGCTACGAGCAGTACGTC. This codes for CASSPPERDSYEQYV. The genes are TRBV5-1 and TRBJ2-7, with 7 bases matching TRBD1. J lost 3 bases, V lost 4 bases, and 10 bases had no gene match. Germline assignment: CDR1 SGHRS and CDR2 YFSETQ. This CDR3 has 15 residues.

This chain joins TRBV6-2 or TRBV6-3 and TRBJ1-4; 7 bases line up with TRBD1. Germline V lookup: CDR1 MNHEY, CDR2 SVGEGT. This CDR3 comprises 14 residues. V shed 6 bases, J shed 4 bases, and the junction held 5 bases outside the gene matches. CDR3 sequence: CASRGTAINEKLFF. The DNA of the CDR3 is TGTGCCAGCAGGGGGACAGCCATTAATGAAAAACTGTTTTTT.

This clonotype was observed a few times. One end of the junction varies from germline; a read error may be responsible. The V and J genes are TRBV15 and TRBJ2-6, with D perhaps assigned TRBD1 or TRBD2 (5 bases each). This CDR3 is 15 amino acids long. Per germline, CDR1 LNHNV and CDR2 YYDKDF (reference sequence). The CDR3 DNA follows: TGTGCCACCAGCATCGGGACCTCTGCGGCCAACGTCCTGACTTTC. Translating gives CATSIGTSAANVLTF.

The V call is TRBV28, the J call TRBJ1-1, with D uncertain. This CDR3 spans 13 amino acids. Trimming stripped 5 bases from V and 3 bases from J, with 10 bases between. The germline V gene has CDR1 MDHEN and CDR2 SYDVKM. CDR3 DNA sequence: TGTGCCAGCAGTACCCGTAGGGACACTGAAGCTTTCTTT. Residues: CASSTRRDTEAFF.

The rearrangement joins TRBV9 to TRBJ2-3; TRBD2 aligns across 13 bases. The trim removed 0 bases at V and 1 base at J, leaving 5 bases unmatched. The length of the CDR3 is 18 residues. The germline CDR1 and CDR2 sequences are SGDLS and YYNGEE. The CDR3 DNA is TGTGCCAGCAGCGTAGCACTAGCGGGGGGGCGACGCACAGATACGCAGTATTTT. This encodes CASSVALAGGRRTDTQYF. The full variable domain, in which reference TRBV9 and TRBJ2-3 provide the parts outside the CDR3, is DSGVTQTPKHLITATGQRVTLRCSPRSGDLSVYWYQQSLDQGLQFLIQYYNGEERAKGNILERFSAQQFPDLHSELNLSSLELGDSALYFCASSVALAGGRRTDTQYFGPGTRLTVL.

The chain uses TRBV6-1 and TRBJ1-3; D call uncertain. Trimming cost V 5 bases and J 3 bases, with 8 bases left between them. The CDR3 loop spans 13 amino acids. Germline-derived CDR1 and CDR2 are MNHNS and SASEGT. CDR3 protein: CASSRGYGNTIYF. CDR3 in DNA: TGTGCCAGCAGTCGTGGATATGGAAACACCATATATTTT.

The chain is built from TRBV16 and TRBJ2-1; D ambiguous. V was trimmed by 1 base and J by 8 bases, leaving 3 bases between them. The CDR3 totals 11 residues. From germline, CDR1 is KGHSY and CDR2 FQNENV. This CDR3 is CASSQYHEQFF. The CDR3 DNA follows: TGTGCCAGCAGCCAATACCATGAGCAGTTCTTC.

This clonotype has a count of ten or more. V usage is TRBV3-1 and J usage is TRBJ2-5; D is uncertain. Germline V gene lookup returns CDR1 LGHDT and CDR2 YNNKEL (reference sequence). The CDR3 consists of 16 residues. Trimming pared 0 bases from V and 4 bases from J, leaving 15 bases between. The CDR3 nucleotides are TGTGCCAGCAGCCAAGATCTAGTGGGTTTCGGAGAGACCCAGTACTTC. Translation gives CASSQDLVGFGETQYF.

Only a few counts were recorded for this clonotype. This rearrangement joins TRBV19 to TRBJ2-7, with TRBD1 as a possible D gene (6 bases). The CDR3 totals 15 residues. Trimming left V 5 bases short and J 2 bases short, with 16 bases between. Germline V gives CDR1 LNHDA, CDR2 SQIVND (reference sequence). The CDR3 nucleotides are TGTGCCAGTAGTCCGTCCGACAGGCGACCCTACGAGCAGTACTTC. Protein sequence: CASSPSDRRPYEQYF.

This clonotype was seen ten or more times. The rearrangement links TRBV9 to TRBJ2-3; 9 bases match TRBD2. After removal of 4 bases from V and 5 bases from J, the junction contained 11 bases not matched to a gene. The CDR3 has 16 amino acids. The germline gives CDR1 SGDLS, CDR2 YYNGEE. The CDR3 protein is CASSPLVAGALDTQYF. The CDR3, as DNA: TGTGCCAGCAGCCCCCTCGTAGCGGGGGCCTTAGATACGCAGTATTTT.

In this sample, this clonotype turned up a few times. This CDR3 reads CASRDNQETQYF. In nucleotides, the CDR3 is TGTGCCAGCAGGGACAACCAAGAGACCCAGTACTTC. The J gene is TRBJ2-5, the V gene TRBV12-3 or TRBV12-4, with D tentatively TRBD1 (5 bases). This CDR3 region has 12 residues. V was trimmed by 6 bases and J by 0 bases, leaving 5 bases between them.

The sample holds many counts of this clonotype. V and J are TRBV7-2 and TRBJ1-1; perhaps TRBD1 as D (5 bases). CDR1 is SGHTA and CDR2 is FQGNSA in the germline V gene. This CDR3 is built from 14 residues. The ends were cut back, 4 bases at V and 4 bases at J, with 13 bases in the middle. This chain's CDR3 is CASSSQGTATEAFF. DNA of the CDR3: TGTGCCAGCAGCTCGCAGGGTACGGCCACTGAAGCTTTCTTT.

V and J are TRBV6-2 or TRBV6-3 and TRBJ2-7; D not certain. The V gene's germline CDR1 is MNHEY and CDR2 SVGEGT. V gave up 5 bases and J gave up 3 bases, with 14 bases separating them. This CDR3 is built from 14 residues. The CDR3 sequence is CASSSTGVSYEQYV. CDR3 bases: TGTGCCAGCAGTAGTACGGGCGTTAGCTACGAGCAGTACGTC.

This clonotype was picked up a small number of times. J is TRBJ2-5 and V is TRBV7-2, with unresolved D. Looked up from germline, CDR1 is SGHTA and CDR2 is FQGNSA. Trimming removed 9 bases from V and 5 bases from J, with 7 bases in between. This CDR3 has 10 residues. CDR3: CARTQETQYF. The DNA of the CDR3 is TGTGCCAGGACCCAGGAGACCCAGTACTTC.